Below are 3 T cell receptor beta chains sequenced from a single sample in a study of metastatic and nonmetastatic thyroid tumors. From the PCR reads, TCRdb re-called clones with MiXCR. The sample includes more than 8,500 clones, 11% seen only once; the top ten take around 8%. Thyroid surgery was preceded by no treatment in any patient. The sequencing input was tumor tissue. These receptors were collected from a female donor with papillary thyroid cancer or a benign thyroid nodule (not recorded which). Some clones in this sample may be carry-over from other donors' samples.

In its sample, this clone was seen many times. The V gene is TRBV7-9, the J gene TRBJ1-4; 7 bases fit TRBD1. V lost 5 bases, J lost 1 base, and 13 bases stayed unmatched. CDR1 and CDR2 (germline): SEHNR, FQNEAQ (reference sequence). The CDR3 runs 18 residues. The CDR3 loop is CASSVGQGQGVTNEKLFF. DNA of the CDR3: TGTGCCAGCAGCGTGGGGCAGGGGCAGGGGGTAACTAATGAAAAACTGTTTTTT.

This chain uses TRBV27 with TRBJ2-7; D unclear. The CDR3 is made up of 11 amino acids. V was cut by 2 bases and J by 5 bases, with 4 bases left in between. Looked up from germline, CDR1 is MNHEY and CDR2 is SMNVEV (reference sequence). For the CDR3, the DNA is TGTGCCAGCAGTTTAGGCCACGAGCAGTACTTC. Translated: CASSLGHEQYF.

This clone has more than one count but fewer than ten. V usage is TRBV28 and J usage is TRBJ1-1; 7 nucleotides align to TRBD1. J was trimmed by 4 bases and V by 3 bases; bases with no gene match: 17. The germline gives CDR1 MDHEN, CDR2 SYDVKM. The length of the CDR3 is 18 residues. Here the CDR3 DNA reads TGTGCCAGCAGTTTTACACAGAACCACTTAAGGGGGCGCACTGAAGCTTTCTTT. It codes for CASSFTQNHLRGRTEAFF.